This T cell receptor beta chain was observed in a study of patients and donors after allogeneic stem cell transplantation. The CDR3 extends over 17 amino acids. Trimming took 1 base from V and 2 from J, leaving 17 bases between them. Germline V CDR1 and CDR2: MGHRA, YSYEKL. In TCRdb, the RT-PCR reads were re-called with MiXCR into one record per CDR3 protein. The sample yields about a million distinct CDR3 sequences, about a sixth seen once. The table lists this clonotype with a few counts. The chain combines TRBV4-1 with TRBJ1-2, with D hard to call. This receptor was obtained from a human donor who was either an allogeneic HSCT recipient or a stem cell or donor lymphocyte infusion donor (not recorded which). It is not recorded whose cells these are; they may come from a transplant donor. The sequenced material came from blood, either unsorted or a sorted T cell fraction (not recorded which). The CDR3 protein is CASSQVVSEGANYGYTF. The CDR3 DNA reads TGCGCCAGCAGCCAAGTTGTTTCGGAGGGAGCCAACTATGGCTACACCTTC.